The clone carrying this T cell receptor beta chain was detected only once. In germline, CDR1 is LGHDT, CDR2 YNNKEL (reference sequence). The CDR3 runs to 16 residues. The V and J ends lost 1 base and 2 bases respectively, with 14 bases between them. These data are taken from a study of blood T cell repertoires in COVID-19. Repertoires were generated with immunoSEQ multiplex PCR, while TCRdb's copy carries only in-frame clones and drops some. Among 250,000 to 350,000 clones listed, approximately 89% were seen once. Sequencing was done on a sample of peripheral blood. The sequence came from a young woman who had recovered from COVID-19. The chain uses TRBV3-1 (or the pseudogene TRBV3-2) and TRBJ2-5, with D possibly being TRBD2 (6 bases). The CDR3 DNA reads as TGTGCCAGCAGCCAAGGGGCGGGGCGGGTGCAAGAGACCCAGTACTTC. This translates into CASSQGAGRVQETQYF.